The present TCR beta chain was sequenced within a study of blood T cell repertoires in COVID-19. Study information: Samples representing acute and convalescent COVID-19 were sourced from the United States, Italy and Spain. Nucleic acid was either cDNA or gDNA, and it came from T cells, B-cell-depleted T cells, or PBMCs.

Per the original methods: Reference gene primer amplification in the assay estimated nucleated cell counts. Produced via immunoSEQ multiplex PCR; TCRdb's table is partial and in-frame only. Clone size and V and J calls were adopted from that table, with D and trimming inferred from the DNA. The sample lists tens of thousands of clones; 75% were seen once. The sequence came from a man older than 75 with active or convalescent COVID-19. Sequences were obtained from peripheral blood.

CDR3 region: CASSQGNNSPLHF. For the CDR3, the DNA is TGCGCCAGTTCCCAGGGGAATAATTCACCCCTCCACTTT. The V and J genes are TRBV5-1 and TRBJ1-6, with a tentative D call TRBD1 (6 bases). The V gene lost 8 bases and the J gene lost 5 bases, with 11 bases spanning the gap. CDR3 length equals 13 residues. Germline CDR1 reads SGHRS; CDR2 reads YFSETQ.